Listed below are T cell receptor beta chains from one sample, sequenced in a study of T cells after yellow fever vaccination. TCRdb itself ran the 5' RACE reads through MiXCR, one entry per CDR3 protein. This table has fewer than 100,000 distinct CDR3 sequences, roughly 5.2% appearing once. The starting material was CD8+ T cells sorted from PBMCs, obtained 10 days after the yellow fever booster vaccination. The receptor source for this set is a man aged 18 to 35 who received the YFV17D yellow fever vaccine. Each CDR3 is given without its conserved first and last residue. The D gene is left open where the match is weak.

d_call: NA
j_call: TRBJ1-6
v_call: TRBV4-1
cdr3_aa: ASSQEAGYNSPLH

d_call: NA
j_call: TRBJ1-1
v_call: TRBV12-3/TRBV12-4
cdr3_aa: ASSLGRGFSSAEAF

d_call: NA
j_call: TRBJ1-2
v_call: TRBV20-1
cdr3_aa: SARLGDYGYT

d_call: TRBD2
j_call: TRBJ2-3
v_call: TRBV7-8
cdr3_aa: ASSSPLAGATDTQY

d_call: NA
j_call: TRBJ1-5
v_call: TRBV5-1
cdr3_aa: ASSLRGAPNQPQH

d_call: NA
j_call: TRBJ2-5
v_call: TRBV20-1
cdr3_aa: SASTGARIYQETQY

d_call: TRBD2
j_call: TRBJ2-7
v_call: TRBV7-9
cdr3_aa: ASSFPSGGSYEQY

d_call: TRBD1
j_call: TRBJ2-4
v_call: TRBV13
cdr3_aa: ASSSGTENIQY

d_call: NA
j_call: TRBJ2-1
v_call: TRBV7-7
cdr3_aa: ASSLAPSLPYEQF

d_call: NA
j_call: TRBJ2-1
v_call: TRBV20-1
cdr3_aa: SAGPHWGLSYNEQF

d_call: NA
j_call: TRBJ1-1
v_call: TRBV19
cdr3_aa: ASRSRGQNTEAF

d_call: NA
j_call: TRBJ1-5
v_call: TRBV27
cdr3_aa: ASSLGINQPQH

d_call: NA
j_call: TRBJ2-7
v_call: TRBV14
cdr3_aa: ASSQAPPPYEQY

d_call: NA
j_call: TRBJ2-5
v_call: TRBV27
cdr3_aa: ASSTLSLVQETQY

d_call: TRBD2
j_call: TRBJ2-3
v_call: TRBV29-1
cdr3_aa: SVTPPSGTSGGFSDTQY

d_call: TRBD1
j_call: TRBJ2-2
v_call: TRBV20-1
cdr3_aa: SARGLRTGGGTGELF

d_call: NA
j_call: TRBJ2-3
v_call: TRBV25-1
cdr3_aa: ASSESRVGTDTQY

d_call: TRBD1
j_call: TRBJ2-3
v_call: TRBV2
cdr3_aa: ASRESDRGGDTQY

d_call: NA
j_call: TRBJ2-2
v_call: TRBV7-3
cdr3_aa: ASSLSQGITGELF

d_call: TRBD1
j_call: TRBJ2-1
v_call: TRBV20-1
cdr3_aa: SALGDRSANEQF

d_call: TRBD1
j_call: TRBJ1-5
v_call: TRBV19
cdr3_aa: ASADRHEYSNQPQH

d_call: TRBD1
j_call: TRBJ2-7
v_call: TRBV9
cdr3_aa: ASSVRTVTGAKSYEQY

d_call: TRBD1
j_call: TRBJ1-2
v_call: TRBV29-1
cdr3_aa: SGGQGSIGYT

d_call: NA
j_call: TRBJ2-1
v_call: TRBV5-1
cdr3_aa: ASSLVGGDSEQF

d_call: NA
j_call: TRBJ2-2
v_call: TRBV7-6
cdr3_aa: ATGGIYDTGELF

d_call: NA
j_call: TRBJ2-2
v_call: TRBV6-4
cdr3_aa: ASSETSTGELF

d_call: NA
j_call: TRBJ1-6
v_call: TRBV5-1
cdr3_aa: ASSFWGAEGNSPLH

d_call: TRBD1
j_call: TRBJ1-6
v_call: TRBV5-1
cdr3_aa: ASSLDRGGALYNSPLH

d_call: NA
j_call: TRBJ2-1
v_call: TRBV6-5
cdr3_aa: ASSLLQEYNEQF

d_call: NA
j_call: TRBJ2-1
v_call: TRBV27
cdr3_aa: ASSFGRGGHNEQF

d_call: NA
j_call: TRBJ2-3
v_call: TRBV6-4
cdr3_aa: ASLDPAGTQY

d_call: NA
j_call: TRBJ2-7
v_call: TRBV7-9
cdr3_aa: ASSLGTETYEQY

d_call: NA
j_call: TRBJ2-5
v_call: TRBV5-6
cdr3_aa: ASRTLGTQY

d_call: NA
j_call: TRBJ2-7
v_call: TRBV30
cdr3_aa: AWNEDTYEQY

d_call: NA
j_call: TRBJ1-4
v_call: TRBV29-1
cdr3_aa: SAVAGANEKLF

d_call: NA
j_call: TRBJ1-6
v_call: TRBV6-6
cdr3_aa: ASSYSRDTR

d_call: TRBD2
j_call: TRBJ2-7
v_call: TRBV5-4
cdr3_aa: ASSWGLSGGYEQY

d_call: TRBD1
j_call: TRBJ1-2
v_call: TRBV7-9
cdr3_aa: ASSSRDRVIDGYT

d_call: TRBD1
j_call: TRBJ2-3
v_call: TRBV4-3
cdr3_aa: ASSLLPGQGIATQY

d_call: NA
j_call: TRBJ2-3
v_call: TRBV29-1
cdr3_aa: SVDYTDTQY

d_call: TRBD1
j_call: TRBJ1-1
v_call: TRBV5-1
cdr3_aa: ASSPSRGHTEAF

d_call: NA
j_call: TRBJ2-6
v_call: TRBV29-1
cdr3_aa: SVEVPGRRSGANVLT

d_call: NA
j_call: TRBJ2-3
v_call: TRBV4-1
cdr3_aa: ASSQEVPKHEGDTQY

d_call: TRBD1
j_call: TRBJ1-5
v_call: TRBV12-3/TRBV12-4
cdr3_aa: ASSEGTGYSQPQH

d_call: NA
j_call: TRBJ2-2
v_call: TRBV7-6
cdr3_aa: ASLWGELF

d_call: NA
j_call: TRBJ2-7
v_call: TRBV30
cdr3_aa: AWNPGWKESGSYEQY

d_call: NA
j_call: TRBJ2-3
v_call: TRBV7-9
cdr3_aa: ASSPDNTDTQY

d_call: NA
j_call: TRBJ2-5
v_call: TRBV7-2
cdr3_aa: ASSLVRRKETQY

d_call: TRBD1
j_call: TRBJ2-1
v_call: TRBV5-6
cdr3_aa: ASSTWTGDWEQF

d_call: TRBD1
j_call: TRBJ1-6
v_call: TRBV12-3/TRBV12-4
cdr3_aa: ASSLGTGDNSPLH

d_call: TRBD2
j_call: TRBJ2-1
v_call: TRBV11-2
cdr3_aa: ASSFLAAPRGDEQF

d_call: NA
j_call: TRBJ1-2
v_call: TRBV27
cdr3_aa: ASSFRREYGYT

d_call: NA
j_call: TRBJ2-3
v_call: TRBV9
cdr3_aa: ASSESGAADTQY

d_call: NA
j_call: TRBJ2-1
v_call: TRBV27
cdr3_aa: ASSLSNEQF

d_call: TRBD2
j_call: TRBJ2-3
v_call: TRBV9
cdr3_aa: ASSPRTSPTDTQY

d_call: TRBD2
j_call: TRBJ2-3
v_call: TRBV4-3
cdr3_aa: ASSQDGGAADTQY

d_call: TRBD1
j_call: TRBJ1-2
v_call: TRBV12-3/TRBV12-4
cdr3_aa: ASSYRDRGDGYT

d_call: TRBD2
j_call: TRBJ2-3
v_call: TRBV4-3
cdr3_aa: ASSQEVPYLAGAFTDTQY